The 17 T cell receptor beta chains below all came from one sample that was sequenced in a study of Graves' ophthalmopathy and Graves' hyperthyroidism. The TCR beta CDR3 regions underwent amplification from RNA transcripts. First-round RT-PCR with HTBI primers preceded a second-round multiplex PCR. TCRdb re-analysed the multiplex PCR reads in MiXCR, keeping a single row per CDR3 protein. The sample holds some 170,000 distinct CDR3 sequences; 35% to 45% are singletons and the top ten take about 9.5%. The sample taken for sequencing was peripheral blood. These receptors were obtained from a man aged 30 to 45 with Graves' ophthalmopathy.

In its sample, this clonotype was seen many times. This sequence joins TRBV30 and TRBJ1-6, with 10 nucleotides matching TRBD1. The germline V gene encodes CDR1 GTSNPN and CDR2 SVGIG (reference sequence). After removal of 2 bases from V and 3 bases from J, the junction contained 4 bases not matched to a gene. The CDR3 runs 16 residues. The CDR3 region has the DNA TGTGCCTGGAGTCCCGGACAGGGGGTCTATAATTCACCCCTCCACTTT. Encoded protein: CAWSPGQGVYNSPLHF.

This clonotype was seen at least ten times. The chain links TRBV20-1 to TRBJ2-5; D uncertain. V lost 3 bases and J lost 3, with 5 bases in between. CDR1 is DFQATT, CDR2 SNEGSKA, per germline (reference sequence). The CDR3 extends over 11 amino acids. The CDR3 region is CSASVEETQYF. For the CDR3, the DNA is TGCAGTGCTAGCGTCGAAGAGACCCAGTACTTC.

The table lists this clonotype with many counts. The V call is TRBV19, the J call TRBJ2-7, with 8 bases matching TRBD1. Trimming cost V 1 base and J 3 bases; bases outside gene matches: 5. CDR1 LNHDA and CDR2 SQIVND come from the germline V gene (reference sequence). This CDR3 region has 15 residues. CDR3 sequence: CASSIGGTGGYEQYF. CDR3 nucleotides: TGTGCCAGTAGTATAGGGGGGACAGGTGGCTACGAGCAGTACTTC.

This clonotype has a count of ten or more. V gene TRBV7-8 combines with J gene TRBJ2-5, with 8 bases lining up with TRBD2. This CDR3 has 14 amino acids. V was pared by 5 bases and J by 5 bases, with 7 bases of the junction left unmatched. Germline V gives CDR1 SGHVS, CDR2 FQNEAQ. The DNA of the CDR3 is TGTGCCAGCAGCCCCAGGACTAGCAGGGAGACCCAGTACTTC. It codes for CASSPRTSRETQYF.

CDR3 residues: CASSQEPGLAHEQYF. In DNA form, the CDR3 reads TGTGCCAGCAGCCAAGAACCGGGACTAGCCCACGAGCAGTACTTC. The chain carries TRBV4-2 and TRBJ2-7; TRBD2 agrees at 9 bases. The germline CDR1 and CDR2 sequences are LGHNA and YNFKEQ. The CDR3 runs 15 residues. V shed 0 bases and J 5 bases; nucleotides not matched to a gene: 5.

The chain joins TRBV7-2 to TRBJ2-5, with 9 bases identical to TRBD2. The CDR3 length is 15 residues. In germline, CDR1 is SGHTA, CDR2 FQGNSA. The trim removed 1 base at V and 6 bases at J, leaving 6 bases unmatched. For the CDR3, the DNA is TGTGCCAGCAGCTTAGGCGGCGGGGGGGTACAGACCCAGTACTTC. It specifies CASSLGGGGVQTQYF.

This clonotype was counted many times. V usage is TRBV7-2 and J usage is TRBJ1-2, with no clear D. V shed 1 base and J shed 4 bases, with 10 bases lying between them. The CDR3 consists of 14 residues. Looked up from germline, CDR1 is SGHTA and CDR2 is FQGNSA. Here the CDR3 reads CASSLGHTIYGYTF. CDR3 nucleotide sequence: TGTGCCAGCAGCTTAGGCCACACTATCTATGGCTACACCTTC.

Many counts were recorded for this clonotype. The rearrangement links TRBV27 to TRBJ2-7; D is unclear. This CDR3 has 15 residues. Looked up from germline, CDR1 is MNHEY and CDR2 is SMNVEV (reference sequence). Trimming pared 6 bases from V and 0 bases from J, leaving 15 bases between. CDR3 region: CASRPRTYSSYEQYF. The CDR3 region has the DNA TGTGCCAGCAGACCTCGGACGTACAGCTCCTACGAGCAGTACTTC.

This clonotype was counted at least ten times. The rearrangement uses TRBV12-3 or TRBV12-4 and TRBJ2-4; D not resolved. The CDR3 length is 14 residues. Trimming left V 2 bases short and J 5 bases short, with 10 bases between. For the CDR3, the DNA is TGTGCCAGCAGTTTATGGGCAGGCCAAAACATTCAGTACTTC. Translated, it gives CASSLWAGQNIQYF.

This clonotype came up many times. This sequence joins TRBV25-1 and TRBJ2-7, with unresolved D. Germline loops: CDR1 MGHDK, CDR2 SYGVNS. Trimming took 2 bases from V and 9 from J, leaving 8 bases between them. The CDR3 extends over 11 amino acids. CDR3 residues: CASSEGLVQYF. DNA for the CDR3: TGTGCCAGCAGTGAAGGGCTGGTGCAGTACTTC.

In this sample, this clonotype turned up a few times. The chain employs TRBV11-2 and TRBJ2-7; TRBD2 is a possible D gene (6 bases). This CDR3 region has 15 residues. CDR1 and CDR2 from the germline V gene are SGHAT and FQNNGV. The V end lost 1 base, the J end lost 6 bases, and 16 bases lay between the germline ends. CDR3 loop: CASSLGTAGLGEQYF. The CDR3 DNA reads as TGTGCCAGCAGCTTAGGCACCGCGGGATTAGGCGAGCAGTACTTC.

This clonotype has ten or more counts. The V call is TRBV6-2 or TRBV6-3, the J call TRBJ1-2, with D uncertain. The V gene's germline CDR1 is MNHEY and CDR2 SVGEGT. The length of the CDR3 is 11 residues. V dropped 8 bases and J dropped 2 bases, with 6 bases sitting between them. The CDR3 DNA reads as TGTGCCAGCTCCGGGAACTATGGCTACACCTTC. It codes for CASSGNYGYTF.

This clonotype was picked up a small number of times. V usage is TRBV12-3 or TRBV12-4 and J usage is TRBJ1-2, with D unresolved. Trimming stripped 3 bases from V and 3 bases from J, with 8 bases between. This CDR3 is 13 amino acids long. The chain's CDR3 is CASSFSNYYGYTF. CDR3 DNA: TGTGCCAGCAGTTTCAGCAACTACTATGGCTACACCTTC.

The rearrangement joins TRBV15 to TRBJ1-1, with D maybe TRBD1 (5 bases). This CDR3 spans 15 amino acids. With 10 bases removed from V and 10 bases from J, the gap between germline ends came to 28 bases. The V gene's germline CDR1 is LNHNV and CDR2 YYDKDF (reference sequence). CDR3 loop: CASTNINPIQDGAFF. DNA for the CDR3: TGTGCCAGCACCAACATAAACCCGATACAGGACGGAGCTTTCTTT.

This clonotype was counted ten times or more. The chain joins TRBV19 to TRBJ2-7; D is uncertain. The CDR3 sequence is 13 residues long. Germline V gene sequence: CDR1 LNHDA, CDR2 SQIVND (reference sequence). Deletions cut 8 bases from V and 5 bases from J, with 16 bases between. The CDR3 bases are TGTGCCAGTGGCACGCGAAACAGCCACGAGCAGTACTTC. Its protein is CASGTRNSHEQYF. The variable domain in full, with the rest retrieved from reference TRBV19 and TRBJ2-7, is DGGITQSPKYLFRKEGQNVTLSCEQNLNHDAMYWYRQDPGQGLRLIYYSQIVNDFQKGDIAEGYSVSREKKESFPLTVTSAQKNPTAFYLCASGTRNSHEQYFGPGTRLTVT.

This clonotype was observed at least ten times. The chain's CDR3 is CAISESVVSEQYF. DNA of the CDR3: TGTGCCATCAGTGAGTCAGTGGTTTCCGAGCAGTACTTC. The chain couples TRBV10-3 to TRBJ2-7; D not resolved. This CDR3 is 13 amino acids long. V lost 0 bases and J 6 bases, leaving 9 bases between the germline ends. CDR1 and CDR2 from the germline V gene are ENHRY and SYGVKD.

This clonotype was observed many times. This chain joins TRBV19 and TRBJ1-1, with 8 bases identical to TRBD1. CDR1 LNHDA and CDR2 SQIVND come from the germline V gene (reference sequence). V shed 4 bases and J 1 base; nucleotides not matched to a gene: 8. This CDR3 has 16 residues. CDR3 loop: CASSTRLTGENTEAFF. For the CDR3, the DNA is TGTGCCAGTAGTACTCGGCTGACAGGGGAGAACACTGAAGCTTTCTTT.